This TCR beta chain derives from a study of response to subunit inactivated influenza vaccine. This clonotype was recorded a few times. Antigen specificity is unknown. CDR1 SGHVS and CDR2 FQNEAQ come from the germline V gene. The ends were cut back, 4 bases at V and 9 bases at J, with 16 bases in the middle. The CDR3 covers 13 residues. MiXCR was run by TCRdb on the RT-PCR reads, yielding one entry per CDR3 protein. The sample yields a few hundred thousand distinct CDR3 sequences, 21% seen once. Study outcomes and limitations: That few new T cells are recruited by each seasonal influenza vaccination was the authors' suggestion.

The starting material was PBMCs from blood, obtained approximately 20 months after vaccination. The rearrangement uses TRBV7-8 and TRBJ2-7; D unclear. The sequence derives from a man aged 50-75 years who received an inactivated influenza vaccine. The CDR3 region is CASSSLEWGVQYF. The CDR3 nucleotides are TGTGCCAGCAGCTCACTCGAATGGGGTGTGCAGTACTTC.